Each of the 3 T cell receptor beta chains below was sequenced from the same sample in a study of OX40 agonist ivuxolimab in advanced cancers. Only in-frame clones appear in the TCRdb table, and some are missing; sequencing was by immunoSEQ multiplex PCR. The sample has around 80,000 clones, about 91% seen once. Sample: CD4+ or CD8+ T cells sorted from blood, taken in a trial of the OX40 agonist ivuxolimab. All receptors come from an adult with an advanced solid tumor such as melanoma, head and neck, liver or kidney cancer.

The CDR3 region has the DNA TGTGCCAGCAGTGGGCCATTATATAACTATGGCTACACCTTC. Its translation is CASSGPLYNYGYTF. The chain links TRBV25-1 to TRBJ1-2; D gene uncertain. V lost 4 bases and J 1 base, leaving 10 bases between the germline ends. This CDR3 has 14 amino acids. Germline V gene data show CDR1 as MGHDK and CDR2 as SYGVNS.

This chain uses TRBV6-1 with TRBJ2-3; TRBD1 aligns across 8 bases. V was clipped by 5 bases and J by 3 bases; unmatched bases: 1. The CDR3 totals 13 residues. Germline-derived CDR1 and CDR2 are MNHNS and SASEGT. DNA for the CDR3: TGTGCCAGCAGTCGACAGGGGACAGATACGCAGTATTTT. Its protein is CASSRQGTDTQYF.

V is TRBV15 and J is TRBJ1-4; D unresolved. Between the trimmed V and J ends, which lost 0 bases and 7 bases, there was a span of 12 bases. Germline V gene lookup returns CDR1 LNHNV and CDR2 YYDKDF (reference sequence). This CDR3 is 15 amino acids long. As DNA, the CDR3 is TGTGCCACCAGCAGAGAATGGGCAGTGAGTGAAAAACTGTTTTTT. It translates to CATSREWAVSEKLFF.